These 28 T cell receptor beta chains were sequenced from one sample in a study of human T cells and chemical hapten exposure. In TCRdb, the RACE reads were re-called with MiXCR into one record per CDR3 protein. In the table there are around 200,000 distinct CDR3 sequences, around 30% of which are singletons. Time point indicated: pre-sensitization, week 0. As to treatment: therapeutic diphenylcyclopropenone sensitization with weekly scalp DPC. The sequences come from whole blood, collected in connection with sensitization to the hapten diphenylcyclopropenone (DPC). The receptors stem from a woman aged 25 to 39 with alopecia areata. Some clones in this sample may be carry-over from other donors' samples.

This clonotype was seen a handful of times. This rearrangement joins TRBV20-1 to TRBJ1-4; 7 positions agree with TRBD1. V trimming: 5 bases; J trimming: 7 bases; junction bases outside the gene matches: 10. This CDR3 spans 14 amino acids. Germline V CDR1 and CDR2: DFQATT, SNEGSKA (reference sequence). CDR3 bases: TGCAGTGCTTATGCCGGGACAGCGGGTGAAAAACTGTTTTTT. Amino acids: CSAYAGTAGEKLFF.

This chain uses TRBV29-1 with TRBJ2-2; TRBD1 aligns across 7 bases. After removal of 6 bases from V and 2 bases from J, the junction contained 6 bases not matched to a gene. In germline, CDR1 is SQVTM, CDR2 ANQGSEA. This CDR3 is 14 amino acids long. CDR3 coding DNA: TGCAGCGTGGCGGACAGGAGTAACACCGGGGAGCTGTTTTTT. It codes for CSVADRSNTGELFF.

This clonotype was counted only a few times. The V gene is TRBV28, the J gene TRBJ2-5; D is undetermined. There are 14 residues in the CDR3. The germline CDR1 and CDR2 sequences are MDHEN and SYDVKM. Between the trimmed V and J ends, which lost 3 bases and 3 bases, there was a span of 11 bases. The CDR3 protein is CASSLQDGKETQYF. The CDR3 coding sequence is TGTGCCAGCAGTTTGCAGGACGGAAAAGAGACCCAGTACTTC.

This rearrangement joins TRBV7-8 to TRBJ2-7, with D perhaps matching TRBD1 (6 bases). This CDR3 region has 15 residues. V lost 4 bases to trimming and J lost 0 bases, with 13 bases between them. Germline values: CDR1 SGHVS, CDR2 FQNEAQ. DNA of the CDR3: TGTGCCAGCAGCTCTCGGGACAAGAGCTCCTACGAGCAGTACTTC. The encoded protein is CASSSRDKSSYEQYF.

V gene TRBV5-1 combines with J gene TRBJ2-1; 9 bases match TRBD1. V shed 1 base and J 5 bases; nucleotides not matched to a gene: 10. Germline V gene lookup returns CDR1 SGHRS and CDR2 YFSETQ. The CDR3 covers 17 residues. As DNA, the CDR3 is TGCGCCAGCAGCTTGACCGCTCCGGGACAGGGCAACAATGAGCAGTTCTTC. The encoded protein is CASSLTAPGQGNNEQFF. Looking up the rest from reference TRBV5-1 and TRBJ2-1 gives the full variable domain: KAGVTQTPRYLIKTRGQQVTLSCSPISGHRSVSWYQQTPGQGLQFLFEYFSETQRNKGNFPGRFSGRQFSNSRSEMNVSTLELGDSALYLCASSLTAPGQGNNEQFFGPGTRLTVL.

CDR3: CASSTAGTSGSRDEQFF. The CDR3 coding sequence is TGTGCCAGCAGCACAGCTGGGACTAGCGGGAGTAGGGATGAGCAGTTCTTC. The chain has TRBV28 and TRBJ2-1; the match to TRBD2 covers 14 bases. CDR1 is MDHEN, CDR2 SYDVKM, per germline. The CDR3 has 17 amino acids. The trim removed 6 bases at V and 8 bases at J, leaving 12 bases unmatched.

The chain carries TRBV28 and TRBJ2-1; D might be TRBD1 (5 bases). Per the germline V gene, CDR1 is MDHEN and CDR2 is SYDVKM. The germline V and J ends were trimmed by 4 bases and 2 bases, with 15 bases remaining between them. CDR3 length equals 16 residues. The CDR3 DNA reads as TGTGCCAGCAGTTCCAGGGTTCCCCTACCCTACAATGAGCAGTTCTTC. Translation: CASSSRVPLPYNEQFF.

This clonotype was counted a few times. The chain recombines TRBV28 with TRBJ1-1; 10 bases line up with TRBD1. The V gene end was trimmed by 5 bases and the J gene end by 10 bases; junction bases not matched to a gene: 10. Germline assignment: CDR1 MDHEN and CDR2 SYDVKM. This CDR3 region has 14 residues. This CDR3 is CASSAGTGEVGAFF. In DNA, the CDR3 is TGTGCCAGCAGTGCCGGGACAGGGGAGGTCGGAGCTTTCTTT. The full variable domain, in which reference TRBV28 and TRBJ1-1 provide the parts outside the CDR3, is DVKVTQSSRYLVKRTGEKVFLECVQDMDHENMFWYRQDPGLGLRLIYFSYDVKMKEKGDIPEGYSVSREKKERFSLILESASTNQTSMYLCASSAGTGEVGAFFGQGTRLTVV.

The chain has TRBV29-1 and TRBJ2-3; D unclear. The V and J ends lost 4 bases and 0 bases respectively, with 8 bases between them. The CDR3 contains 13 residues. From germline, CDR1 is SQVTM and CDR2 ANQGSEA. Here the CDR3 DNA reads TGCAGCGTTGGTGCGTACAGCACAGATACGCAGTATTTT. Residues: CSVGAYSTDTQYF.

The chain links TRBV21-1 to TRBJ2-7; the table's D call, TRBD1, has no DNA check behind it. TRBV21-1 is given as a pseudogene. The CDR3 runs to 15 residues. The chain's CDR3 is CASSDRLPRRYEQYF. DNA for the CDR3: TGTGCCAGCAGCGACAGACTACCCAGGCGGTACGAGCAGTACTTC.

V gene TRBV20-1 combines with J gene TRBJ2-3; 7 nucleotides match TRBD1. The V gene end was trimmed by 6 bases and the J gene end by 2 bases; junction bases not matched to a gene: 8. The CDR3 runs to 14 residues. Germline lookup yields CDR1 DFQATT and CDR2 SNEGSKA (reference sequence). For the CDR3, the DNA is TGCAGTGCGACTCAAGGGGGCCCCACAGATACGCAGTATTTT. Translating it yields CSATQGGPTDTQYF.

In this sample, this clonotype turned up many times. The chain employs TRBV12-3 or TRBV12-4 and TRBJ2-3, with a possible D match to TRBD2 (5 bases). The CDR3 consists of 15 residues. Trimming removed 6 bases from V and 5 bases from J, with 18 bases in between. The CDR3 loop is CASRPDSRAGDTQYF. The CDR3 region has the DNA TGTGCCAGCAGGCCAGACTCCCGGGCGGGAGATACGCAGTATTTT.

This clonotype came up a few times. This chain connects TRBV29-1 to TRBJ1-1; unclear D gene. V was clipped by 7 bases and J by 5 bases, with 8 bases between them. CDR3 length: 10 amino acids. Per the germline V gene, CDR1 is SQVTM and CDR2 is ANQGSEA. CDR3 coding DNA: TGCAGCGCTGGGAGAACTGAAGCTTTCTTT. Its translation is CSAGRTEAFF.

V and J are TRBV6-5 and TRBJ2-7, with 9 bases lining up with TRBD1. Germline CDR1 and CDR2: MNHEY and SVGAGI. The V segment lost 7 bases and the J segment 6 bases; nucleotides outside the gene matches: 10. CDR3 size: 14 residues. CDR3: CASTSGQGAVEQYF. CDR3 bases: TGTGCCAGCACATCGGGACAGGGAGCTGTCGAGCAGTACTTC.

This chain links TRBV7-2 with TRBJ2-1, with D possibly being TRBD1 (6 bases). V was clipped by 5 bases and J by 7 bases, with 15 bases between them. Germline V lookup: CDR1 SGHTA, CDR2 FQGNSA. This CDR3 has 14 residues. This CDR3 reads CASSLYNQGNEQFF. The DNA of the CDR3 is TGTGCCAGCAGCCTCTACAATCAGGGGAATGAGCAGTTCTTC.

This CDR3 is CASSLSPGPQETQYF. CDR3 bases: TGCGCCAGCAGCTTGTCTCCGGGTCCCCAAGAGACCCAGTACTTC. The chain links TRBV5-1 to TRBJ2-5; D not resolved. CDR1 is SGHRS and CDR2 is YFSETQ in the germline V gene. V was shortened by 1 base and J by 1 base, with 11 bases between the two germline ends. The CDR3 runs 15 residues.

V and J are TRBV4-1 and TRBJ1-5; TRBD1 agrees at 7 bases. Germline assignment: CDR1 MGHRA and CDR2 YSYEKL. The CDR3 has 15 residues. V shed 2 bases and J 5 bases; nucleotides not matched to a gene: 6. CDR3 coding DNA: TGCGCCAGCAGCCAATCCGACAGGGAGGATCAGCCCCAGCATTTT. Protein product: CASSQSDREDQPQHF.

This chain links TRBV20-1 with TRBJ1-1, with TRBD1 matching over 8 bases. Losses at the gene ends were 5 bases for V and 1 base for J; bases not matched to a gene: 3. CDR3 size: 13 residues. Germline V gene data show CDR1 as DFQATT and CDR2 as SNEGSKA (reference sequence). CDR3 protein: CSARGQANTEAFF. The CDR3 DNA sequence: TGCAGTGCTCGGGGACAGGCGAACACTGAAGCTTTCTTT.

The DNA for the CDR3 is TGCAGTGCTAGAGGGGGACAGGGGACTAACTATGGCTACACCTTC. It encodes CSARGGQGTNYGYTF. The gene calls are TRBV20-1 and TRBJ1-2; TRBD1 matches at 10 bases. The CDR3 spans 15 residues. Germline V gives CDR1 DFQATT, CDR2 SNEGSKA (reference sequence). The J segment lost 0 bases and the V segment lost 1 base, leaving 2 bases of the junction unmatched.

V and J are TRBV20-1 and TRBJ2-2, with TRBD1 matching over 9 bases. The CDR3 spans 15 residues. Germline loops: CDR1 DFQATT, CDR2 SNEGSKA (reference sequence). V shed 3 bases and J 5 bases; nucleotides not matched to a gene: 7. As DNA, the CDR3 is TGCAGTGCTAGGCCCGGGACAGGGTTAACCGGGGAGCTGTTTTTT. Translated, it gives CSARPGTGLTGELFF.

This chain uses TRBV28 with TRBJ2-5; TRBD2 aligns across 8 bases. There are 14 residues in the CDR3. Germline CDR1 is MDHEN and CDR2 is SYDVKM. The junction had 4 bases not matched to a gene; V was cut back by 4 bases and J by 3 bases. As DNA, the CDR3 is TGTGCCAGCAGTTCCGGGGGGGCCAAAGAGACCCAGTACTTC. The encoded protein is CASSSGGAKETQYF.

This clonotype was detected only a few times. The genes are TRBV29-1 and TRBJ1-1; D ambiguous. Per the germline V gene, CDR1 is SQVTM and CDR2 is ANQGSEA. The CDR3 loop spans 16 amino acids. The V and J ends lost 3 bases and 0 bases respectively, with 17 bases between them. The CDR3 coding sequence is TGCAGCGTTGAGGGGTCAGCAGGTCGAATGAACACTGAAGCTTTCTTT. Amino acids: CSVEGSAGRMNTEAFF.

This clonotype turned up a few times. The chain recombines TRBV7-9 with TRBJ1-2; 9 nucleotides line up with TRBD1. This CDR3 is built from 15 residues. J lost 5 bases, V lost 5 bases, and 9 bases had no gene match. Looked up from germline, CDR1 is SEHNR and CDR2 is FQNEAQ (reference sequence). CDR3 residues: CASSPTSGTGYGYTF. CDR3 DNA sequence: TGTGCCAGCAGCCCCACATCCGGGACAGGGTATGGCTACACCTTC. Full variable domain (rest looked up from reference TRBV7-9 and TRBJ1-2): DTGVSQNPRHKITKRGQNVTFRCDPISEHNRLYWYRQTLGQGPEFLTYFQNEAQLEKSRLLSDRFSAERPKGSFSTLEIQRTEQGDSAMYLCASSPTSGTGYGYTFGSGTRLTVV.

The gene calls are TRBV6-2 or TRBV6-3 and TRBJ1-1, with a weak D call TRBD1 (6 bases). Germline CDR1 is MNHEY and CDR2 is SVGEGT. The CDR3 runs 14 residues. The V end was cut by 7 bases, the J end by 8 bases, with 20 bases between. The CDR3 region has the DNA TGTGCCAGCAACCACCACGGTACAGGGCCCGAAGCTTTCTTT. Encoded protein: CASNHHGTGPEAFF.

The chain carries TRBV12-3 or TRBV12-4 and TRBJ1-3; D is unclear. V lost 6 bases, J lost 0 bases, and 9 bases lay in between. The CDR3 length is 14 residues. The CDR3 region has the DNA TGTGCCAGCAGCCCCTTGAGCTCTGGAAACACCATATATTTT. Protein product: CASSPLSSGNTIYF.

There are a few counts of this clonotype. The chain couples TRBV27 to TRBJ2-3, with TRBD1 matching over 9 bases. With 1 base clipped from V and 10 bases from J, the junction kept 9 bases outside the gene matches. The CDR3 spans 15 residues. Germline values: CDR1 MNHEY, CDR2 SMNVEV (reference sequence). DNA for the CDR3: TGTGCCAGCAGTTTATTTGGCTTGGGACAGGGTCCGCAGTATTTT. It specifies CASSLFGLGQGPQYF.

The CDR3 coding sequence is TGTGCCAGCAGTTACATAGGAGGAGATACGCAGTATTTT. Translated, it gives CASSYIGGDTQYF. V and J are TRBV6-2 or TRBV6-3 and TRBJ2-3; weak D call: TRBD2 (5 bases). The CDR3 has 13 residues. Germline-derived CDR1 and CDR2 are MNHEY and SVGEGT. Between the trimmed V and J ends, which lost 2 bases and 5 bases, there was a span of 8 bases.

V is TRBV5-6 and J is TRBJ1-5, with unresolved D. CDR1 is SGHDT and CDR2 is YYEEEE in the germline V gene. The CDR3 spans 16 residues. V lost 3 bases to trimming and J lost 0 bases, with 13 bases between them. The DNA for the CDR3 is TGTGCCAGCAGCTCCGGGCTAATGTATAGCAATCAGCCCCAGCATTTT. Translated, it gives CASSSGLMYSNQPQHF.